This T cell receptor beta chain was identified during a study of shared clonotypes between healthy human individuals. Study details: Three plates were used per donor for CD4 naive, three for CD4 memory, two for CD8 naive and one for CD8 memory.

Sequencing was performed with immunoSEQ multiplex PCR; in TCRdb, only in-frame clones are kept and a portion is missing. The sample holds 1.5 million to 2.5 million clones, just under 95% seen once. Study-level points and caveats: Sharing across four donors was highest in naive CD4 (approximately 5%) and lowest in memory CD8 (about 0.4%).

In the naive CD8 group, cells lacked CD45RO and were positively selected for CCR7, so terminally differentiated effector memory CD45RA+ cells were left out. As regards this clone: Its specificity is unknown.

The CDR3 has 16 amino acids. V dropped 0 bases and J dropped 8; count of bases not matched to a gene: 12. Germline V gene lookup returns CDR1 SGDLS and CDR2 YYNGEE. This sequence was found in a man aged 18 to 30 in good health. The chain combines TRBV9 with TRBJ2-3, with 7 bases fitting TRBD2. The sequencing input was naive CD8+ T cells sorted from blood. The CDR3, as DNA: TGTGCCAGCAGCGTAGTCTCGGGGATAGCGGGCGGTACGCAGTATTTT. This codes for CASSVVSGIAGGTQYF.